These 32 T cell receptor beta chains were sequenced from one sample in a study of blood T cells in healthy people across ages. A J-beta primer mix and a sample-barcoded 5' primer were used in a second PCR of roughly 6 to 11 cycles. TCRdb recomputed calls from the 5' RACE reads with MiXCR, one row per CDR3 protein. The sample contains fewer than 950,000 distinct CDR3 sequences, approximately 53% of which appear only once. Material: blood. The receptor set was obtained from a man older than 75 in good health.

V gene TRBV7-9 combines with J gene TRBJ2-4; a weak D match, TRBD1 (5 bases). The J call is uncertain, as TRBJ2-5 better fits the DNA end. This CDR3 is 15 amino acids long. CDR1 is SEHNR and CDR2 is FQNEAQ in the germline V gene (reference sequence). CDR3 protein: CASSDPRAVQETQYF. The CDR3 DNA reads TGTGCCAGCAGCGACCCCAGGGCAGTCCAAGAGACCCAGTACTTC.

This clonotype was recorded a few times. This CDR3 reads CSATPGASGGRNEQFF. CDR3 coding DNA: TGCAGTGCTACGCCCGGGGCTAGCGGGGGCCGGAATGAGCAGTTCTTC. This chain links TRBV20-1 with TRBJ2-1; 10 bases align to TRBD2. This CDR3 is 16 amino acids long. Trimming took 4 bases from V and 7 from J; bases not matched to a gene: 13. Germline V lookup: CDR1 DFQATT, CDR2 SNEGSKA (reference sequence).

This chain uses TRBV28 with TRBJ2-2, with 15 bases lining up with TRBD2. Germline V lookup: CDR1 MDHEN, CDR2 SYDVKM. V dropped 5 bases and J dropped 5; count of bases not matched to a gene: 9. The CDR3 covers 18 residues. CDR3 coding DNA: TGTGCCAGCAGTCCTCACGTGGGACTAGCGGGAGGTACCGGGGAGCTGTTTTTT. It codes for CASSPHVGLAGGTGELFF. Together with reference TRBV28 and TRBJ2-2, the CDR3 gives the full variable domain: DVKVTQSSRYLVKRTGEKVFLECVQDMDHENMFWYRQDPGLGLRLIYFSYDVKMKEKGDIPEGYSVSREKKERFSLILESASTNQTSMYLCASSPHVGLAGGTGELFFGEGSRLTVL.

This CDR3 reads CACVADQHRYAYF. The CDR3 nucleotides read TGTGCCTGCGTAGCGGACCAGCACAGATACGCGTATTTT. The chain is built from TRBV30 and TRBJ2-3; D possibly corresponds to TRBD2 (6 bases). Germline V gene lookup returns CDR1 GTSNPN and CDR2 SVGIG (reference sequence). This CDR3 region has 13 residues. The ends were cut back, 6 bases at V and 14 bases at J, with 24 bases in the middle. Full variable domain (remainder filled in from reference TRBV30 and TRBJ2-3): SQTIHQWPATLVQPVGSPLSLECTVEGTSNPNLYWYRQAAGRGLQLLFYSVGIGQISSEVPQNLSASRPQDRQFILSSKKLLLSDSGFYLCACVADQHRYAYFGPGTRLTVL.

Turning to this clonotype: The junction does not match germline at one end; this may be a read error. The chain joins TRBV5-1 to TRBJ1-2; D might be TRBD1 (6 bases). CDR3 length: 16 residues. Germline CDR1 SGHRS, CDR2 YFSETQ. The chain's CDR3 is CASSPGQKVTSYGHTF. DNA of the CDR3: TGCGCCAGCAGCCCTGGACAGAAGGTTACGTCCTATGGCCACACCTTC. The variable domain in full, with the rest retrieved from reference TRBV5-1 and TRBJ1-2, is KAGVTQTPRYLIKTRGQQVTLSCSPISGHRSVSWYQQTPGQGLQFLFEYFSETQRNKGNFPGRFSGRQFSNSRSEMNVSTLELGDSALYLCASSPGQKVTSYGHTFGSGTRLTVV.

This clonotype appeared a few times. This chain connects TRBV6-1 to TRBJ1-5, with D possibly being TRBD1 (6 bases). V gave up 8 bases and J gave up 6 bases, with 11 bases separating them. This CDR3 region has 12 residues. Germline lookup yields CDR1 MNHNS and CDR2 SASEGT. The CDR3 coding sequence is TGTGCCAGCGGCGGGGGCAGTCAGCCCCAGCATTTT. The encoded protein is CASGGGSQPQHF.

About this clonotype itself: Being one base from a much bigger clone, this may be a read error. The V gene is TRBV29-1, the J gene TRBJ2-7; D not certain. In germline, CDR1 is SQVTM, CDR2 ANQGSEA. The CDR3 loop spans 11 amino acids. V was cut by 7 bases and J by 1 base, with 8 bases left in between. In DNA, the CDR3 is TGCAGCGCGACAATTTCCTACGAGCAGTACTTC. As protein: CSATISYEQYF.

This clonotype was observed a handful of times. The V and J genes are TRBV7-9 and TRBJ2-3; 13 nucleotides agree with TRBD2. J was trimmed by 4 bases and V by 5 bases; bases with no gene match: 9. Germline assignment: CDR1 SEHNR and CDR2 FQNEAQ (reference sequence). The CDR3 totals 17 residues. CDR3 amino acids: CASSPWTSGSRADTQYF. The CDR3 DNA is TGTGCCAGCAGCCCCTGGACTAGCGGGAGCAGGGCAGATACGCAGTATTTT.

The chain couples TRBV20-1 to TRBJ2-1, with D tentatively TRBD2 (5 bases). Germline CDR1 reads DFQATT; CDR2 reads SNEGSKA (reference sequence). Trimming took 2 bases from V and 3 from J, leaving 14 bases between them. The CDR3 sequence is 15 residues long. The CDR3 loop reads CSARSLQRDYNEQFF. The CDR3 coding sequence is TGCAGTGCTAGATCCCTCCAGAGGGACTACAATGAGCAGTTCTTC.

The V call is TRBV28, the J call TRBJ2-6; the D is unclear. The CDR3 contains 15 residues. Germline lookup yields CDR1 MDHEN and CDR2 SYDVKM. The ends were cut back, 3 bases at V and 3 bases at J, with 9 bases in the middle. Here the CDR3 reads CASSFLLGGANVLTF. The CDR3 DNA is TGTGCCAGCAGTTTTCTCCTGGGTGGGGCCAACGTCCTGACTTTC.

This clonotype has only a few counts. The CDR3 protein is CASGGLAGVNEQFF. The DNA of the CDR3 is TGTGCCAGCGGGGGACTAGCGGGAGTCAATGAGCAGTTCTTC. This sequence joins TRBV6-1 and TRBJ2-1; 14 bases align to TRBD2. The CDR3 totals 14 residues. CDR1 is MNHNS and CDR2 is SASEGT in the germline V gene. Trimming took 8 bases from V and 6 from J; bases not matched to a gene: 3.

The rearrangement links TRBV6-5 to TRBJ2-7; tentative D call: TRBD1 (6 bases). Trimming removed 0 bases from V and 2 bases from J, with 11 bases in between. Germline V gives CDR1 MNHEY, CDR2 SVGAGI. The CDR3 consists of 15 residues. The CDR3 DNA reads TGTGCCAGCAGTTACTCCTGGGACAAGACCTACGAGCAGTACTTC. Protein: CASSYSWDKTYEQYF.

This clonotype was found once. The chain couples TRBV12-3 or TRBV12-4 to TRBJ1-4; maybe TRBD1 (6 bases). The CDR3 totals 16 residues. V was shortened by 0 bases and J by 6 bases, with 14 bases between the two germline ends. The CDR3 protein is CASSLALRGVDEKLFF. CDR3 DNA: TGTGCCAGCAGTTTAGCCCTCAGGGGCGTGGATGAAAAACTGTTTTTT.

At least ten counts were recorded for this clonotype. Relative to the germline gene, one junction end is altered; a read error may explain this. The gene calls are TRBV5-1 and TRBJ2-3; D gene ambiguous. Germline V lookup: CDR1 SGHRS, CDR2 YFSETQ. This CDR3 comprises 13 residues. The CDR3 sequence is CASSLEGTDTQYF. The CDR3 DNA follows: TGTGCCAGCAGCTTGGAAGGCACAGATACGCAGTATTTT. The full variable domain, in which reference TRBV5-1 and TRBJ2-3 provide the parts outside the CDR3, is KAGVTQTPRYLIKTRGQQVTLSCSPISGHRSVSWYQQTPGQGLQFLFEYFSETQRNKGNFPGRFSGRQFSNSRSEMNVSTLELGDSALYLCASSLEGTDTQYFGPGTRLTVL.

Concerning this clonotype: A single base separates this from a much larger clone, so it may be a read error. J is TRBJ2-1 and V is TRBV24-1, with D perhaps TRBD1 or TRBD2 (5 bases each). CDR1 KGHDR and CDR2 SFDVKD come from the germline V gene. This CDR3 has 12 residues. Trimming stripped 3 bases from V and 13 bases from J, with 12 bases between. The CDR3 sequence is CATSDPVGTQFF. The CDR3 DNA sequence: TGTGCCACCAGTGATCCAGTTGGGACCCAGTTCTTC.

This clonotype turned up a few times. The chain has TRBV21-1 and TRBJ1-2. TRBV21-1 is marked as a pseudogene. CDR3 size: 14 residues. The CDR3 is CASEGPGPNYGYTF. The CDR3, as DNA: TGTGCCAGCGAGGGTCCAGGGCCCAACTATGGCTACACCTTC.

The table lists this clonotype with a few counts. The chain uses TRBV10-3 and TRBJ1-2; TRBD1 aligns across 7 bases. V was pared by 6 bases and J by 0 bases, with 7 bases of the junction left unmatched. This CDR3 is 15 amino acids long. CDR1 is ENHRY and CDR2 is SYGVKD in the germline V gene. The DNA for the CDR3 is TGTGCCATCAGATTTGGGACAGACGCTAACTATGGCTACACCTTC. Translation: CAIRFGTDANYGYTF.

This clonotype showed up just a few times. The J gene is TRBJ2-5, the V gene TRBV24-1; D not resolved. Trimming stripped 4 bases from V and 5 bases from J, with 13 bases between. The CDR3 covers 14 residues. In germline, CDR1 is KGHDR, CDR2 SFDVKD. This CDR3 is CATSDPSPGETQYF. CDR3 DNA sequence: TGTGCCACCAGTGACCCCTCGCCCGGGGAGACCCAGTACTTC.

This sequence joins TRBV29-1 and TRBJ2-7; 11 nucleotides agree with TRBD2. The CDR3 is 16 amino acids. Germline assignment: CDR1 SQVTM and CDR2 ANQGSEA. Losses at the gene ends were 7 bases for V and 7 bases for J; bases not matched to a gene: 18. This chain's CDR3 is CSAQPVLAGVYNEQYF. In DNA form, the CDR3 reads TGCAGCGCCCAACCCGTACTAGCGGGAGTCTACAATGAGCAGTACTTC.

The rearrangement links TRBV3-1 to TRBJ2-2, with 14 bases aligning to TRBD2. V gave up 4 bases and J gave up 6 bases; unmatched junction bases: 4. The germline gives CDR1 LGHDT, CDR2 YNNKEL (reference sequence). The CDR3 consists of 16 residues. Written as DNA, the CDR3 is TGTGCCAGCAGCCGCAGACTAGCGGGAGGGCCCGGGGAGCTGTTTTTT. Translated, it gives CASSRRLAGGPGELFF.

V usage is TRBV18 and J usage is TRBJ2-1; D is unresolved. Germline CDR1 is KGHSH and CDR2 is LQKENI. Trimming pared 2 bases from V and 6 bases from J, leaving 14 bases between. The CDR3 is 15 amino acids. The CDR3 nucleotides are TGTGCCAGCTCACCATCGCGGTCCACCGGCAATGAGCAGTTCTTC. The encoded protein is CASSPSRSTGNEQFF.

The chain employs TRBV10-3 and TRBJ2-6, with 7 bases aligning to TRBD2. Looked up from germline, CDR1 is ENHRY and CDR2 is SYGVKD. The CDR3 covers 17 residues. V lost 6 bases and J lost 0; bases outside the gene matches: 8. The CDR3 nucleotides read TGTGCCATCAGCCCTTCTAGCGGATTCTCTGGGGCCAACGTCCTGACTTTC. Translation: CAISPSSGFSGANVLTF.

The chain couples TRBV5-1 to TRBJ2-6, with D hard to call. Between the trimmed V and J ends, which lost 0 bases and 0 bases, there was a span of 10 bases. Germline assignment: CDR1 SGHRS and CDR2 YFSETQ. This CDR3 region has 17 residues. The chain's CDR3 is CASSLEAAHSGANVLTF. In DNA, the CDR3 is TGCGCCAGCAGCTTGGAGGCAGCACACTCTGGGGCCAACGTCCTGACTTTC.

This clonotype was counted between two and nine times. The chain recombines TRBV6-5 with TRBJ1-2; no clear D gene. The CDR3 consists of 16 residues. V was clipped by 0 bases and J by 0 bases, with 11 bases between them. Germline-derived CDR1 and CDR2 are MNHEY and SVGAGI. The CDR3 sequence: CASSYSRIYTNYGYTF. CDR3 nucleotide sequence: TGTGCCAGCAGTTACTCGAGGATCTACACTAACTATGGCTACACCTTC.

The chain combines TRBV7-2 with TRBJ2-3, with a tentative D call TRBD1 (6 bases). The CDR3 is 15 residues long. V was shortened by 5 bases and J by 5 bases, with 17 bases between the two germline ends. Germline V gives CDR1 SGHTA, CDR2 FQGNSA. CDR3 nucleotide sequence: TGTGCCAGCAGCCCAGGGGTCCTCAGGGAAGATACGCAGTATTTT. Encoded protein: CASSPGVLREDTQYF.

This chain's CDR3 is CSVAQSLNTEAFF. For the CDR3, the DNA is TGCAGCGTCGCACAGAGTTTGAACACTGAAGCTTTCTTT. The chain recombines TRBV29-1 with TRBJ1-1; D is uncertain. Trimming took off 6 bases at V and 0 bases at J, with 11 bases between the two ends. The CDR3 is 13 amino acids. The germline V gene encodes CDR1 SQVTM and CDR2 ANQGSEA.

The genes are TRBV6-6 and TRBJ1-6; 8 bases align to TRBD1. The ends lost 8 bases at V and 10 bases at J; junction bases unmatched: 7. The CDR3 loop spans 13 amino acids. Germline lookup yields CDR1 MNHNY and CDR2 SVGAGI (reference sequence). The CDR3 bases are TGTGCCAGCGGGGACAGGAGTCAGTCACCCCTCCACTTT. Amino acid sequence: CASGDRSQSPLHF.

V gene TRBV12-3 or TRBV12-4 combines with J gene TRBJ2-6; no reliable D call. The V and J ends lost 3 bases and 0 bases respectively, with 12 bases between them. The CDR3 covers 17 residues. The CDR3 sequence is CASSFETRVSGANVLTF. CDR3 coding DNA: TGTGCCAGCAGTTTTGAGACACGAGTCTCTGGGGCCAACGTCCTGACTTTC.

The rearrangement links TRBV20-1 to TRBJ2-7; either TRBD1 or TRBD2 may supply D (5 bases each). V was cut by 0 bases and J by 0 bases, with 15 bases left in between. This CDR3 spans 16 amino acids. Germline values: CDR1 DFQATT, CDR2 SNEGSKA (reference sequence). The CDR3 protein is CSARDRFRDLSYEQYF. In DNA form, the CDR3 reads TGCAGTGCTAGAGATCGGTTCAGGGACCTCTCCTACGAGCAGTACTTC.

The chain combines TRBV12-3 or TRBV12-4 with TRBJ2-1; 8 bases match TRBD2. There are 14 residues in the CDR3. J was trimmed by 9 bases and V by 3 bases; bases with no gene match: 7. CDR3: CASSFGTSYGEQFF. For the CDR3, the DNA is TGTGCCAGCAGTTTTGGGACTAGTTATGGTGAGCAGTTCTTC.

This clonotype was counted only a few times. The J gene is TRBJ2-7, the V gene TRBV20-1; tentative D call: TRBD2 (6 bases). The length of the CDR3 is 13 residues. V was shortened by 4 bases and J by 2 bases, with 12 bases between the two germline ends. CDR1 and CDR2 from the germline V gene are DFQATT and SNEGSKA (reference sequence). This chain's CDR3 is CSATGTGTYEQYF. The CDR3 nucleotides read TGCAGTGCTACCGGGACTGGGACCTACGAGCAGTACTTC.

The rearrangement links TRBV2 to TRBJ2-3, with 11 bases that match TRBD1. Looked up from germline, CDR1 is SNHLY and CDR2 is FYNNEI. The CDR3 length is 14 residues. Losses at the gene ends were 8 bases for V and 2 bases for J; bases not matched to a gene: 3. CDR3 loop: CASGTGGSTDTQYF. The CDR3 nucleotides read TGTGCCAGCGGGACAGGGGGTTCCACAGATACGCAGTATTTT.